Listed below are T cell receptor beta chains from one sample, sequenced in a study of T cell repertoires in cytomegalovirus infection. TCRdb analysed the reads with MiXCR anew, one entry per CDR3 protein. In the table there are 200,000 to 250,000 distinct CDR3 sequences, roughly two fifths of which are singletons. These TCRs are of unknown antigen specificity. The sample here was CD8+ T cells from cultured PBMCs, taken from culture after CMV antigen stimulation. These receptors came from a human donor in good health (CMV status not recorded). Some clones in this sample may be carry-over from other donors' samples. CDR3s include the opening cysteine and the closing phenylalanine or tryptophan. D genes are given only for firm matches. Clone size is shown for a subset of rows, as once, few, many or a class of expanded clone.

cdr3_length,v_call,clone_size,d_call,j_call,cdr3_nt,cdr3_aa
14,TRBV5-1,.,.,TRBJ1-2,TGCGCCAGCAGCTTGGTGGCAGGATCATATGGCTACACCTTC,CASSLVAGSYGYTF
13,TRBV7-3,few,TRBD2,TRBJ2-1,TGTGCCAGCAGACTCCCGGGAGGCAATGAGCAGTTCTTC,CASRLPGGNEQFF
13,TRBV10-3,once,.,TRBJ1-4,TGTGCCATCAGTGCTAAGCGTAGTGAAAAACTGTTTTTT,CAISAKRSEKLFF
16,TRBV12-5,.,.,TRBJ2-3,TGTGCTAGTGGTGGAACCGGGACCAAGCCCCCAGATACGCAGTATTTT,CASGGTGTKPPDTQYF
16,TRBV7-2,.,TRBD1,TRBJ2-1,TGTGCCAGCAGGGGAGTGGGGACAGGGTCCTACAATGAGCAGTTCTTC,CASRGVGTGSYNEQFF
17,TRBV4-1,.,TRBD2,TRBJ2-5,TGCGCCAGCAGCCAAGATGAAGGCGGGAGCGAAGGGGAGACCCAGTACTTC,CASSQDEGGSEGETQYF
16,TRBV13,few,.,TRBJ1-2,TGTGCCAGCAGCTTAGGGGGTGGACGGGGCAACTATGGCTACACCTTC,CASSLGGGRGNYGYTF
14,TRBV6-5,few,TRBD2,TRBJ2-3,TGTGGGACGGGGAGCGGGGGGCCCACAGATACGCAGTATTTT,CGTGSGGPTDTQYF
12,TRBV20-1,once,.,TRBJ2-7,TGCAGTGCTAGCAGATCCGAACGCGAGCAGTACTTC,CSASRSEREQYF
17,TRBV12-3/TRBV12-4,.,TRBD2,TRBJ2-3,TGTGCCAGCATGGGGGGGACTAGCGGGAGGAACACAGATACGCAGTATTTT,CASMGGTSGRNTDTQYF
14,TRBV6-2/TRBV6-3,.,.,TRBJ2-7,TGTGCCAGCAAAGACCAAGGGGCGAGGGGCGAGCAGTACTTC,CASKDQGARGEQYF
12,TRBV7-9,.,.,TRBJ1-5,TGTGCCAGCAGCCCCGGGGGTCAGCCCCAGCATTTT,CASSPGGQPQHF
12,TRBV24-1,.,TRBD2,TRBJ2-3,TGTGCCACCAGTGATTTGGGGGGGGACCAGTATTTT,CATSDLGGDQYF
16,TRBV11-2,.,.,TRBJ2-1,TGTGCCAGCAGCTCCTCCGCTGGACCAGACTACAATGAGCAGTTCTTC,CASSSSAGPDYNEQFF
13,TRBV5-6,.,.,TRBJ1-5,TGTGCCAGCAGCTTGGCCGAAGGTCAGCCCCAGCATTTT,CASSLAEGQPQHF
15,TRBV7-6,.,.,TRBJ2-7,TGTGCCAGCAGCTCCCTGGGAGCGGAGTCCTACGAGCAGTACTTC,CASSSLGAESYEQYF
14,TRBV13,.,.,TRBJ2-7,TGTGCCAGCACCCACGGGTTCCGGGACGACGAGCAGTACTTC,CASTHGFRDDEQYF
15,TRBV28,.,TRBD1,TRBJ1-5,TGTGCCACCCGCATCCTCAGGGGGCGCGGTCAGCCCCAGCATTTT,CATRILRGRGQPQHF
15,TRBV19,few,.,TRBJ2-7,TGTGCCAGTAGTATCGGCAGGGGCCGATCCTACGAGCAGTACTTC,CASSIGRGRSYEQYF
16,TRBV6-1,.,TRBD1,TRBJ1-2,TGTGCCAGCAGCTCGGGGAGACAGGGGGCGATCTATGGCTACACCTTC,CASSSGRQGAIYGYTF
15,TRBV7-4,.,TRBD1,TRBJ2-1,TGTGCCAGCAACTTACGCAGGGGGCTCTACAATGAGCAGTTCTTC,CASNLRRGLYNEQFF
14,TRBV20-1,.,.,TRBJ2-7,TGCAGTGCTAGAGATCAGGGGTCAACCTACGAGCAGTACTTC,CSARDQGSTYEQYF
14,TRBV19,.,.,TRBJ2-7,TGTGCCAGTCGGTACGGGACACACACCTCCGAGCAGTACTTC,CASRYGTHTSEQYF
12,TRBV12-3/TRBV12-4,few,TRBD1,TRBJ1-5,TGTGCCAGCAAGACAGGGGGTCAGCCCCAGCATTTT,CASKTGGQPQHF
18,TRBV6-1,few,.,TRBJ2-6,TGTGCCAGCAGTGAACGGGCCAGGGCGGTCTATGGGGCCAACGTCCTGACTTTC,CASSERARAVYGANVLTF
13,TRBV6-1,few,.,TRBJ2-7,TGTGCCAGCGGGCGGGGGCCGGACTACGAGCAGTACTTC,CASGRGPDYEQYF
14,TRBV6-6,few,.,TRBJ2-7,TGTGCCAGCAGTTATGTGGGAGAAGGCTACGAGCAGTACTTC,CASSYVGEGYEQYF
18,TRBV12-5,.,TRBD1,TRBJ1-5,TGTGCTAGTGGCCGACCGGGACAGGGGATATATAGCAATCAGCCCCAGCATTTT,CASGRPGQGIYSNQPQHF
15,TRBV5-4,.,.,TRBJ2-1,TGTGCCAGCAGCTTGTCCTACTCGTCGAACAATGAGCAGTTCTTC,CASSLSYSSNNEQFF
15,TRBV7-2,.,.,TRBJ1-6,TGTGCCAGCACCTCACGGACTCGCAGGGGCTCACCCCTCCACTTT,CASTSRTRRGSPLHF
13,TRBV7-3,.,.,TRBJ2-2,TGTGCCAGCAGCTTAATGCACACCGGGGAGCTGTTTTTT,CASSLMHTGELFF
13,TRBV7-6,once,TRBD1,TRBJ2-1,TGTGCCATTCTACCGGGACAGGGCAATGAGCAGTTCTTC,CAILPGQGNEQFF
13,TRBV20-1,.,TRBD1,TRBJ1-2,TGCAGTGCTCGCACAGGGGGCGCCTCTGGCTACACCTTC,CSARTGGASGYTF
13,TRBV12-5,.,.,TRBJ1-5,TGTGCTAGTGCCCTCGGACAGATGCAGCCCCAGCATTTT,CASALGQMQPQHF
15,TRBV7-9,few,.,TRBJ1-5,TGTGCCAGCAGCTTAGGACAGGAATACAATCAGCCCCAGCATTTT,CASSLGQEYNQPQHF
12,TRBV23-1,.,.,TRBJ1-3,TGCGCCAGCAGTCAATCGTGTAACACCATATATTTT,CASSQSCNTIYF
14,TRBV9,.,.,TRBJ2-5,TGTGCCAGCAGCGTAAATTCGGCAGGAGGGACCCAGTACTTC,CASSVNSAGGTQYF
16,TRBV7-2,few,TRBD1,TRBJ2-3,TGTGCCAGCAGCTCCCCGGAGACAGGGAGCACAGATACGCAGTATTTT,CASSSPETGSTDTQYF
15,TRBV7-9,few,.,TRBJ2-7,TGTGCCAGCAGCTCTCCTACCGCGAGCTCCTACGAGCAGTACTTC,CASSSPTASSYEQYF
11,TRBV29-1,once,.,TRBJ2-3,TGCAGCGTCCCCCAGCCAGATACGCAGTATTTT,CSVPQPDTQYF
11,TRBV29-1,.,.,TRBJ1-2,TGCAGCGTGGGGCCAAGCGCTGGCTACACCTTC,CSVGPSAGYTF
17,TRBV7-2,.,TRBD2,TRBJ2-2,TGTGCCAGCAGCCAGGGACTAGCGGGGGTCAACACCGGGGAGCTGTTTTTT,CASSQGLAGVNTGELFF
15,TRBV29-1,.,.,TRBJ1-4,TGCAGCGTTGAAGTTGAAGAACAGTCTAATGAAAAACTGTTTTTT,CSVEVEEQSNEKLFF